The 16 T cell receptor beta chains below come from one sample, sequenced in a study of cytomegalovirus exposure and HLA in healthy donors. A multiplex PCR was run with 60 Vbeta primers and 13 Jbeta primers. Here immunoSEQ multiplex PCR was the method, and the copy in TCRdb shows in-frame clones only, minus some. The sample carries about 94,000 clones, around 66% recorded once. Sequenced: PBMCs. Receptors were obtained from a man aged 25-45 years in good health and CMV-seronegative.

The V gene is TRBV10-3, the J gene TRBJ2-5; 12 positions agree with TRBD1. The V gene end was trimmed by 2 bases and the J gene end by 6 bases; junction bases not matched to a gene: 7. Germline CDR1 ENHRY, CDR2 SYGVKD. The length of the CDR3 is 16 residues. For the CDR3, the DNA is TGTGCCATCAGTGAGCTTGGGACAGGGGGCGTAAAGACCCAGTACTTC. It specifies CAISELGTGGVKTQYF.

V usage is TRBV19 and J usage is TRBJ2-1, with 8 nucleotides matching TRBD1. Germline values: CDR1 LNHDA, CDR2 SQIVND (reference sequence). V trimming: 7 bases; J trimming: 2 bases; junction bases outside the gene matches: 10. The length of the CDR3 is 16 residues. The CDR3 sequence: CASNPEWDRTYNEQFF. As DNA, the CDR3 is TGTGCCAGTAACCCGGAATGGGACAGGACCTACAATGAGCAGTTCTTC.

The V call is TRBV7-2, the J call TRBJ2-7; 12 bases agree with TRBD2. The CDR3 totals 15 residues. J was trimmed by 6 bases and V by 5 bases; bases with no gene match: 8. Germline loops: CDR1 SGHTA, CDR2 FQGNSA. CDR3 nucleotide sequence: TGTGCCAGCAGCCCGTCTAGCGGGGGGGCCCTCGAGCAGTACTTC. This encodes CASSPSSGGALEQYF.

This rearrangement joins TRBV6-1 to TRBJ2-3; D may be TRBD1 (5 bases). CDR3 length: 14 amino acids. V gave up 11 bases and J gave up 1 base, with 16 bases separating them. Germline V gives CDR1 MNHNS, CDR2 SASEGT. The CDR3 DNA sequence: TGTGCCGGGTCCCAGGGTAGCCGCACAGATACGCAGTATTTT. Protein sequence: CAGSQGSRTDTQYF.

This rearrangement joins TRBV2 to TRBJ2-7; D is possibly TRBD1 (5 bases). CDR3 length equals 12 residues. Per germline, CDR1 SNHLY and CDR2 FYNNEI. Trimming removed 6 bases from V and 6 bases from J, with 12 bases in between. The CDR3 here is CASRQGLLEQYF. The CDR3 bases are TGTGCCAGCAGGCAGGGTCTCCTCGAGCAGTACTTC.

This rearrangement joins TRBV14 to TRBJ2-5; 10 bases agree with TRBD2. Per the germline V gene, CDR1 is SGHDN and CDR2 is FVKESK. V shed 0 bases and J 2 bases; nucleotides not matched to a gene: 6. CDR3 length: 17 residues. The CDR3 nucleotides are TGTGCCAGCAGCCAAGAAAGGGGGACTAGCGTACAAGAGACCCAGTACTTC. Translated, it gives CASSQERGTSVQETQYF.

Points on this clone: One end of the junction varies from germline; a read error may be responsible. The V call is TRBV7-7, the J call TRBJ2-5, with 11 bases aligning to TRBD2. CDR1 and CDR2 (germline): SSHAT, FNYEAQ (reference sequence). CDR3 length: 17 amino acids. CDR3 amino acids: CASSPGVAGGYQETQYF. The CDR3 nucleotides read TGTGCTAGCAGCCCCGGGGTAGCGGGAGGGTACCAAGAGACCCAGTACTTC. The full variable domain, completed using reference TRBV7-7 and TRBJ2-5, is GAGVSQSPRYKVTKRGQDVTLRCDPISSHATLYWYQQALGQGPEFLTYFNYEAQPDKSGLPSDRFSAERPEGSISTLTIQRTEQRDSAMYRCASSPGVAGGYQETQYFGPGTRLLVL.

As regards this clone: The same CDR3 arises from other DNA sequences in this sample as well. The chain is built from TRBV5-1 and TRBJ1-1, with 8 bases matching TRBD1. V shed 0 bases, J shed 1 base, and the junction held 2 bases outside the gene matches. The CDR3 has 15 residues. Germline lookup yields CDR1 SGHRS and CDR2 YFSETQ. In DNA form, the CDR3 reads TGCGCCAGCAGCTTGGCCGGACAGGGGAACACTGAAGCTTTCTTT. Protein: CASSLAGQGNTEAFF.

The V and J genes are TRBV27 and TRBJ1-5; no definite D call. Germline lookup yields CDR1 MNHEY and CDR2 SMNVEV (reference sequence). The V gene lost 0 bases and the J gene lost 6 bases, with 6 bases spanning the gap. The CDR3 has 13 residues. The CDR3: CASSLSPVQPQHF. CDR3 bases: TGTGCCAGCAGTTTATCCCCGGTTCAGCCCCAGCATTTT.

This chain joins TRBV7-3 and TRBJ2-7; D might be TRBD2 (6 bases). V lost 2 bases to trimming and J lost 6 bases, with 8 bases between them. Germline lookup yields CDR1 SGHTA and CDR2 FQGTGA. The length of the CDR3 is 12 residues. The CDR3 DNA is TGTGCCAGCAGCTTACACGGGGGCGAGCAGTACTTC. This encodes CASSLHGGEQYF.

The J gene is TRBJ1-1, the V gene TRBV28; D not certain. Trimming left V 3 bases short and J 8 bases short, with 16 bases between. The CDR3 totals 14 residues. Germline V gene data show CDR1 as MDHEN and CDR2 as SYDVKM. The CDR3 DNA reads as TGTGCCAGCAGTTTGTTCGTCGGCGGCGTGGAAGCTTTCTTT. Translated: CASSLFVGGVEAFF.

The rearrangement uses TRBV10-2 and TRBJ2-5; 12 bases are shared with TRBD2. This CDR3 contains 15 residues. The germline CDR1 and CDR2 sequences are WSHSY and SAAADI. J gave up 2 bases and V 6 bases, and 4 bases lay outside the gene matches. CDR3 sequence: CASRDGTSGQETQYF. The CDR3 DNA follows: TGCGCCAGCAGGGATGGGACTAGCGGGCAAGAGACCCAGTACTTC.

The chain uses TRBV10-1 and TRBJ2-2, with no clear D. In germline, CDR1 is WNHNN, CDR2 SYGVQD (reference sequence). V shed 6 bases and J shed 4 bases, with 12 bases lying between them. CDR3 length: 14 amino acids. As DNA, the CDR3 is TGCGCCAGCAGAGACGGAGTGGGCACCGGGGAGCTGTTTTTT. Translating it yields CASRDGVGTGELFF.

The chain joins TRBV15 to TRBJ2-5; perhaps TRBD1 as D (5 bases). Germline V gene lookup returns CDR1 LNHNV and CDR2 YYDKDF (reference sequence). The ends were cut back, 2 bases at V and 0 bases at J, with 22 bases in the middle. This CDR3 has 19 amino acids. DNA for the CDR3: TGTGCCACCAGCAGACCTCCGCGCCCAGGGTTCGGCAACCAAGAGACCCAGTACTTC. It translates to CATSRPPRPGFGNQETQYF.

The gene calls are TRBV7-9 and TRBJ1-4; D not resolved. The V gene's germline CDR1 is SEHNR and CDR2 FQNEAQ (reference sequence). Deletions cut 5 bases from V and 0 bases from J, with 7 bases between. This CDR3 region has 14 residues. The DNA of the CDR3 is TGTGCCAGCAGCCAGGCTGCAACTAATGAAAAACTGTTTTTT. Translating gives CASSQAATNEKLFF.

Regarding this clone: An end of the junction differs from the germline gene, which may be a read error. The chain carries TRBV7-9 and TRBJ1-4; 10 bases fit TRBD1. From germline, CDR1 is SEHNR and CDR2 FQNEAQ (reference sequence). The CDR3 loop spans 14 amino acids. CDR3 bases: TGTGCCAGCAGCTTAGGGGACAGGGGACGTCATTTTGTTTTT. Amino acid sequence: CASSLGDRGRHFVF.